This T cell receptor (beta chain) was sequenced during a study of Graves' ophthalmopathy and Graves' hyperthyroidism. CDR3 regions of TCR beta were amplified from RNA transcripts. HTBI-primed RT-PCR formed the first round, and a multiplex PCR formed the second. Via MiXCR, TCRdb re-called the multiplex PCR reads, giving one row per CDR3 protein. The data contain some 210,000 distinct CDR3 sequences, over 25% of them seen just once; the ten biggest clones take up around 9.8%. CDR3 length equals 15 residues. Per germline, CDR1 SGHTA and CDR2 FQGNSA. V was trimmed by 4 bases and J by 3 bases, leaving 15 bases between them.

The receptor was derived from a man in his fifties or sixties with Graves' ophthalmopathy. The chain has TRBV7-2 and TRBJ1-2; D possibly corresponds to TRBD1 (5 bases). The sample consisted of peripheral blood. This CDR3 reads CASSSDSSLHYGYTF. Here the CDR3 DNA reads TGTGCCAGCAGCTCCGACAGTTCGCTCCACTATGGCTACACCTTC. The full variable domain, with the rest looked up from reference TRBV7-2 and TRBJ1-2, is GAGVSQSPSNKVTEKGKDVELRCDPISGHTALYWYRQSLGQGLEFLIYFQGNSAPDKSGLPSDRFSAERTGGSVSTLTIQRTQQEDSAVYLCASSSDSSLHYGYTFGSGTRLTVV.